This T cell receptor (beta chain) was sequenced during a study of cytomegalovirus exposure and HLA in healthy donors (dated by TCRdb to about 2017). Background for the entire study: An earlier analysis of roughly 500 of the donors reported roughly 300 Gb of sequence data and 90 million to 120 million unique TCR beta sequences obtained from about 180 million T cells. Of the 350 to 400 genotyped donors, approximately 80% fell in the genetic ancestry cluster associated with self-reported Caucasian donors. In an earlier analysis of roughly 580 of the donors, high-throughput TCR beta sequencing was used to judge whether each TCR beta V gene segment behaved as functional or pseudogenic. High-throughput TCR immunosequencing, statistical association of individual TCRs with disease status, and machine learning were combined to predict cytomegalovirus infection status. Besides the first cohort of more than 650 subjects, a separate validation cohort made up of around 120 different subjects was used. The study was designed to test whether signatures of past pathogen exposure could be identified by cataloging public T cell receptors. Roughly 300 gigabases of sequencing data and tens of millions of unique TCR sequences were included in an early release covering several hundred HLA-typed donors. The later analysis used no new phenotypic data to find candidate immune exposures, relying instead on TCR beta sequences and their occurrence across donors. A later genetic analysis took genome-wide SNP genotypes for 398 of the 666 donors and used that subset as a discovery cohort. HLA typing included class I and class II loci at four-digit resolution. The number of donors typed differed by locus, with about 629-630 for A, B, C, DRB1 and DQB1, around 500 for DQA1, 600 to 610 for DPA1, and around 450 for DPB1. Donor age, sex, ethnicity and CMV serostatus were compiled alongside the repertoire data. The T cell repertoires of some 670 subjects were profiled by immunosequencing and related to cytomegalovirus serostatus. A later analysis re-examined previously published TCR beta repertoires from more than 650 donors and added high-resolution HLA genotyping to investigate patterns of TCR occurrence. Among approximately 370 genotyped donors of the cohort, an average of around 240,000 unique TCR beta nucleotide sequences was sequenced per donor, of which about 19% were non-productive. All discovery cohort repertoires had been generated using a single sequencing platform. Several DR-DQ haplotypes were treated as single units for association and clustering because of strong linkage in the cohort.

Notes on this clone: Its antigen remains unidentified. No qualities accompany the bases; no much larger clone lies one base away.

At the junction V is shortened by 6 bases and J by 1 base; bases outside the gene matches: 6. The germline V gene gives CDR1 as MDHEN and CDR2 as SYDVKM. Inclusive of the bounding cysteine and phenylalanine, the CDR3 is 15 residues long. Kept here is only the CDR3 DNA, which spans 45 bases and is read in frame from base 1. The library was produced with the immunoSEQ multiplex PCR assay. For the multiplex PCR, a mixture combining 60 forward primers for TCR Vbeta segments and 13 reverse primers for TCR Jbeta segments was used. The CDR3 region of rearranged TCR beta genes was amplified from genomic DNA by a multiplex PCR assay. The Illumina HiSeq System was used to sequence the amplified TCR beta libraries as 87-base-pair reads. Per the source publication's procedure: Across the roughly 700 repertoires, a later analysis counted around 80 million unique TCR beta chains, roughly 11 million of which were shared by at least two donors. To remove PCR and sequencing errors, raw reads were error-corrected and collapsed into unique sequences using a nearest-neighbor algorithm that merged closely related sequences. Alignment of CDR3 sequences to IMGT reference sequences was used to assign V, D and J gene segments. For a sequence to be retained, a match of at least six nucleotides was required to both a V gene segment and a J gene segment. A rearrangement was called productive if the CDR3 had no stop codons and remained in frame with V and J, and every other rearrangement was called non-productive. CDR3 was defined by IMGT convention, running from the second conserved V-encoded cysteine to the conserved J-encoded phenylalanine. The earlier analysis of some 580 of the donors excluded any sequence lacking an unambiguous match to a single V gene segment. In an earlier analysis of approximately 560 of the donors, a V segment was called functional when productive rearrangements were above 56.7%, and segregating when the standard deviation between donors exceeded 5%. A statistical classification framework was developed to diagnose cytomegalovirus status using the catalog of TCR beta chain sequences. In a later analysis, TCR nucleotide sequences were compared against IMGT/GENE-DB human TR gene sequences so that V and J genes could be assigned. The TCRdist pipeline was used in a later analysis to assign CDR3 sequences and most-parsimonious VDJ recombination scenarios. In a later analysis, every TCR beta chain was defined by the combination of its CDR3 amino acid sequence and its V-gene family, and reads without a unique V-gene family were dropped. To address suspected cross-contamination and a sequencing artifact, a later analysis removed some 620 highly shared, low-generation-probability nucleotide sequences. In a later analysis, a clonal expansion index for each public chain was calculated from normalized within-repertoire ranks of inferred template counts. A later analysis computed generation probabilities with a VDJ recombination model fitted to out-of-frame rearrangements, and checked the results against IGoR. Hypergeometric tests were used in a later analysis to score TCR-TCR, TCR-HLA and TCR-CMV co-occurrence, with a repertoire-size bias correction applied to the TCR pairs. False discovery rates were estimated in a later analysis by permuting HLA or CMV assignments 20 times. A later analysis grouped co-occurring TCRs with DBSCAN, adding TCRdist sequence similarity when clustering within HLA-allele-positive subsets. Co-occurrence clustering excluded repertoires with fewer than 30,000 or more than 120,000 public chains, plus five with anomalous nucleotide sharing. Sourced from immuneACCESS, this table was stored by TCRdb with only in-frame sequences that have V and J called. A share of the clones is absent; for the studies checked, an unresolved V gene accounts for under half, and the remainder has no known explanation. The DNA gave D and trimming, while V, J and clone size come from that table. The sample table shows around 91,000 clones, and around 86% are seen once. The ten largest clones take up over 8.5% of the sample.

The cohort consisted of hundreds of healthy bone marrow donors. All cohort members were sampled while nominally healthy, although unrecorded immune exposures were likely present. The donor tested CMV seropositive and was one of the 289 seropositive cohort members. Each donor provided a peripheral blood sample, and peripheral blood mononuclear cells were used for TCR beta sequencing. The Qiagen DNeasy Blood Extraction Kit was used to extract genomic DNA from the blood cell samples. Broad study findings and their caveats: Three of the identified cytomegalovirus-associated TCR beta chains were confirmed in vitro to be specific for cytomegalovirus antigens. Some IMGT-functional V segments, including TRBV6-2 and TRBV6-3, could not be distinguished by the 87-base-pair reads and were therefore excluded. Broadly in line with IMGT annotations, most TCR beta V segments showed up in productive rearrangements about 87% or about 30% of the time in an earlier analysis of 587 of the donors. The authors suggested that the approach could potentially be extended to other disease states and immunological phenotypes. In a later analysis, some 17,000 TCR beta sequences were associated with specific HLA alleles at a false discovery rate of 0.05. This cohort had only TCR beta chains sequenced, and the lack of alpha or paired-chain data limited which features could be detected. The only immune exposure information available for the cohort was CMV serostatus. Because HLA typing was unavailable for some donors at each locus, only the typed subset was used in association tests. Linkage disequilibrium might explain the correlated functional status among segregating V segments, but an unknown experimental factor could not be ruled out. A group of highly shared sequence variants was considered likely to be a technical artifact of the sequencing pipeline. A further reported finding was that TCR beta sequences accurately predicted the HLA-A and HLA-B alleles for most subjects in the first cohort. A later genetic analysis reported fewer N-insertions in productive TCRs among donors in an Asian-associated ancestry cluster than the approximately 670-donor mean. Across donors, most TCR sequences were observed very rarely, whereas some public TCRs were present in many individuals. In a later analysis, most CMV-associated TCR beta chains were found to appear HLA-restricted, with HLA associations seemingly driven largely by CMV exposure. A total of fewer than 200 TCR beta chains were listed by the study as associated with cytomegalovirus. A later analysis found that TCR association rates varied across HLA loci, with DRB1 alleles showing the most associated TCRs and HLA-C alleles the fewest. According to a later analysis, parvovirus B19, influenza, CMV and Epstein-Barr virus appeared linked to several top co-occurrence clusters. When HLA alleles, especially DR and DQ, strongly co-occurred, attributing TCR associations to individual alleles was difficult. A later analysis found that HLA-associated TCR beta chains were more clonally expanded and had lower generation probabilities than equally common non-associated chains. Because counts were too low, seventeen rarely observed V segments, including chromosome 9 orphons, were excluded from the earlier analysis of 587 of the donors. Cytomegalovirus status was reported to be diagnosed by the classifier with high specificity and sensitivity in both the original and validation cohorts. In a later genetic analysis, a missense DCLRE1C variant was associated with V-gene and J-gene trimming of TCR beta chains, and the association was replicated in an independent cohort. Roughly uniform sequencing depth across donors was assumed in presence/absence analyses, although this assumption may not hold.

Source material: PBMCs. Recombination connected TRBV28 to TRBJ2-5; TRBD1 matches 9 bases in the middle. The source is a man aged 25 to 40 in good health and CMV-seropositive. The base sequence is TGTGCCAGCAGGACCGGACAGGGGCCCCAAGAGACCCAGTACTTC. The translation is CASRTGQGPQETQYF.